This TCR beta chain was captured in a study of T-cell memory formation after mild COVID-19. Across the study: The study found TCR clusters largely donor specific.

Amplification by 5'RACE using constant-segment primers produced TCR alpha and TCR beta cDNA libraries that carried sample barcodes and UMIs. TCRdb re-called the 5' RACE reads through MiXCR, storing one row per CDR3 protein. The table shows 15,000 or so distinct CDR3 sequences, with around 21% occurring only once. Study-wide points: CM and EM subsets held most contracting CD4+ clones; EMRA held CD8+ ones. Some responding clones appeared in pre-infection memory, suggesting cross-reactive memory joined.

In its sample, this clonotype was seen many times. Its antigen remains unknown. The receptor was derived from a man younger than 35 who had mild COVID-19 (a few samples of this study predate the infection). Cell type and time point are not known. Material: PBMCs or a T cell subset sorted from them (not recorded which).

The CDR3 loop reads CAWSVLAGYEQYF. The CDR3, as DNA: TGTGCCTGGAGTGTACTAGCTGGCTACGAGCAGTACTTC. V is TRBV30 and J is TRBJ2-7; D may be TRBD2 (6 bases). The germline gives CDR1 GTSNPN, CDR2 SVGIG (reference sequence). Trimming cost V 0 bases and J 3 bases, with 9 bases left between them. The CDR3 loop spans 13 amino acids.